A selection of T cell receptor beta chains follows, all from one sample in a study of blood T cell repertoires in COVID-19. Sequencing used immunoSEQ multiplex PCR; TCRdb keeps in-frame clones, though not all of them. The data show roughly 90,000 clones, over 85% seen once. Sequences were obtained from peripheral blood. The receptor set was obtained from a man between 45 and 60 years old with acute or convalescent COVID-19. Both conserved end residues are part of each CDR3. A D gene is named only where the DNA matches it firmly. Size is omitted from some rows. Given values are once, few, many or a class for expanded clones.

CASSLPLGQPTGELFF	TGTGCCAGCAGCTTACCCCTGGGACAGCCCACCGGGGAGCTGTTTTTT	TRBD1	TRBV7-9	TRBJ2-2	NA
CASSLSSGTHYNEQFF	TGTGCCAGCAGCCTGTCTAGCGGGACTCACTACAATGAGCAGTTCTTC	TRBD2	TRBV28	TRBJ2-1	NA
CASSPGRTGRHSPLHF	TGTGCCAGCAGCCCCGGGAGGACGGGGAGGCATTCACCCCTCCACTTT	NA	TRBV2	TRBJ1-6	NA
CASRMAGANVLTF	TGTGCCAGCAGAATGGCAGGGGCCAACGTCCTGACTTTC	NA	TRBV5-4	TRBJ2-6	NA
CASSYQSGGYTEAFF	TGTGCCAGCAGTTACCAGTCAGGGGGCTACACTGAAGCTTTCTTT	TRBD1	TRBV6-5	TRBJ1-1	NA
CAWRDSQGSNQPQHF	TGTGCCTGGAGGGATAGCCAGGGTAGCAATCAGCCCCAGCATTTT	NA	TRBV30	TRBJ1-5	NA
CASNPRNTIYF	TGCGCCAGCAATCCCCGGAACACCATATATTTT	NA	TRBV10-1	TRBJ1-3	NA
CSVELAGIYNEQFF	TGCAGCGTTGAATTAGCGGGGATCTACAATGAGCAGTTCTTC	TRBD2	TRBV29-1	TRBJ2-1	NA
CAQGVPRLAGNEQFF	TGCGCCCAAGGGGTCCCGAGACTAGCGGGAAATGAGCAGTTCTTC	TRBD2	TRBV10-1	TRBJ2-1	once
CASSLVSRLSGDNEQFF	TGTGCCAGCAGCTTAGTTAGCCGCCTAAGCGGGGACAATGAGCAGTTCTTC	TRBD2	TRBV13	TRBJ2-1	NA
CASRLRGQGNYNEQFF	TGTGCCAGCAGGCTTCGAGGCCAGGGTAATTACAATGAGCAGTTCTTC	NA	TRBV6-6	TRBJ2-1	NA
CASSQRGRGYATEAFF	TGTGCCAGCAGCCAAAGGGGGCGGGGTTACGCCACTGAAGCTTTCTTT	TRBD1	TRBV3-1/TRBV3-2	TRBJ1-1	NA